Shown below are 9 T cell receptor beta chains from a single sample sequenced in a study of blood T cells in healthy people across ages. Primed by a sample-barcoded 5' primer and a J-beta primer mix, a second PCR proceeded for roughly 7 to 11 cycles. TCRdb redid the calling of the 5' RACE reads with MiXCR, one entry per CDR3 protein. The sample records just over 800,000 distinct CDR3 sequences, 62% being singletons. The sequenced sample was blood. All receptors derive from a man younger than 40 in good health.

The chain uses TRBV7-2 and TRBJ2-4, with a possible D match to TRBD2 (6 bases). The length of the CDR3 is 16 residues. V was trimmed by 2 bases and J by 6 bases, leaving 17 bases between them. Germline lookup yields CDR1 SGHTA and CDR2 FQGNSA. This CDR3 reads CASSLSLDWRVNIQYF. CDR3 DNA: TGTGCCAGCAGCTTAAGTCTCGACTGGAGGGTAAACATTCAGTACTTC.

The V call is TRBV29-1, the J call TRBJ1-4, with D possibly being TRBD1 (5 bases). Germline CDR1 and CDR2: SQVTM and ANQGSEA. The CDR3 contains 13 residues. The V gene lost 5 bases and the J gene lost 8 bases, with 15 bases spanning the gap. This CDR3 reads CSVTPEGNEKLFF. CDR3 nucleotides: TGCAGCGTTACCCCGGAGGGGAACGAAAAACTGTTTTTT.

The chain joins TRBV20-1 to TRBJ2-7; D gene unclear. Germline V gene sequence: CDR1 DFQATT, CDR2 SNEGSKA (reference sequence). V was shortened by 5 bases and J by 1 base, with 12 bases between the two germline ends. The CDR3 extends over 13 amino acids. For the CDR3, the DNA is TGCAGTGCTCTCGGACCAACGTCCTACGAGCAGTACTTC. It codes for CSALGPTSYEQYF.

The CDR3 spells CASSLEVRASNYGYTF. In DNA, the CDR3 is TGCGCCAGCAGCTTGGAGGTCCGAGCTTCTAACTATGGCTACACCTTC. The rearrangement uses TRBV5-1 and TRBJ1-2; D not resolved. The CDR3 runs to 16 residues. Germline loops: CDR1 SGHRS, CDR2 YFSETQ. With 0 bases removed from V and 0 bases from J, the gap between germline ends came to 12 bases. Combining the CDR3 with reference TRBV5-1 and TRBJ1-2 gives the whole variable domain KAGVTQTPRYLIKTRGQQVTLSCSPISGHRSVSWYQQTPGQGLQFLFEYFSETQRNKGNFPGRFSGRQFSNSRSEMNVSTLELGDSALYLCASSLEVRASNYGYTFGSGTRLTVV.

The J gene is TRBJ2-5, the V gene TRBV2, with D possibly being TRBD1 or TRBD2 (5 bases each). The CDR3 is 13 residues long. Trimming pared 6 bases from V and 5 bases from J, leaving 13 bases between. CDR1 is SNHLY and CDR2 is FYNNEI in the germline V gene. CDR3 loop: CASRVGGRETQYF. The CDR3 nucleotides read TGTGCCAGCAGGGTTGGGGGACGGGAGACCCAGTACTTC. Complete variable domain (other parts from reference TRBV2 and TRBJ2-5): EPEVTQTPSHQVTQMGQEVILRCVPISNHLYFYWYRQILGQKVEFLVSFYNNEISEKSEIFDDQFSVERPDGSNFTLKIRSTKLEDSAMYFCASRVGGRETQYFGPGTRLLVL.

The CDR3 is CASSSHGGSYEQYF. The CDR3 nucleotides are TGTGCCAGCAGCTCACACGGTGGGTCCTACGAGCAGTACTTC. V is TRBV25-1 and J is TRBJ2-7, with unresolved D. The germline V and J ends were trimmed by 6 bases and 1 base, with 13 bases remaining between them. Germline V gives CDR1 MGHDK, CDR2 SYGVNS. The CDR3 is 14 amino acids.

This clonotype occurred once. This chain joins TRBV28 and TRBJ2-7; tentative D call: TRBD1 (5 bases). The CDR3 has 14 amino acids. The V end lost 8 bases, the J end lost 1 base, and 15 bases lay between the germline ends. Germline lookup yields CDR1 MDHEN and CDR2 SYDVKM. This chain's CDR3 is CASGELTVSYEQYF. The CDR3 DNA follows: TGTGCCAGCGGGGAATTGACAGTATCCTACGAGCAGTACTTC.

The DNA of the CDR3 is TGCAGTGCTAGGGCTGCGGGGAGGACAGATACGCAGTATTTT. Amino acids: CSARAAGRTDTQYF. This rearrangement joins TRBV20-1 to TRBJ2-3, with D maybe TRBD2 (6 bases). V was trimmed by 3 bases and J by 3 bases, leaving 13 bases between them. Per the germline V gene, CDR1 is DFQATT and CDR2 is SNEGSKA (reference sequence). The CDR3 has 14 amino acids.

The chain joins TRBV20-1 to TRBJ2-3; D is undetermined. Deletions cut 3 bases from V and 4 bases from J, with 11 bases between. The CDR3 sequence is 13 residues long. Germline assignment: CDR1 DFQATT and CDR2 SNEGSKA (reference sequence). CDR3 nucleotides: TGCAGTGCTAGTTCCTCGGGCCCAGATACGCAGTATTTT. Translated: CSASSSGPDTQYF.